One TCR beta chain is described in this entry. Its cognate antigen is unknown. The data belong to a study of shared clonotypes between healthy human individuals. The CDR3 spans 14 residues. The ends were cut back, 0 bases at V and 0 bases at J, with 7 bases in the middle. CDR1 SGHNT and CDR2 YYREEE come from the germline V gene (reference sequence). Several immunoSEQ plates held equal portions of the genomic DNA taken from each subset. Measured with immunoSEQ multiplex PCR; TCRdb has only the in-frame clones, and not every one. The sample has around 690,000 clones, 80% to 95% seen once. Findings of the study overall: A few donors showed sharing of about 4.7% of naive CD4 clonotypes.

The sample consisted of memory CD8+ T cells from PBMCs. Sample subset: CD45RO+ cells pooled with CCR7-negative TemRA cells. The sequence came from a man aged 18 to 29 in good health. Some clones in this sample may be carry-over from other donors' samples. The chain joins TRBV5-4 to TRBJ2-7; D is perhaps TRBD2 (6 bases). CDR3 nucleotide sequence: TGTGCCAGCAGCTTGGACGGGAGCTCCTACGAGCAGTACTTC. It yields the protein CASSLDGSSYEQYF.